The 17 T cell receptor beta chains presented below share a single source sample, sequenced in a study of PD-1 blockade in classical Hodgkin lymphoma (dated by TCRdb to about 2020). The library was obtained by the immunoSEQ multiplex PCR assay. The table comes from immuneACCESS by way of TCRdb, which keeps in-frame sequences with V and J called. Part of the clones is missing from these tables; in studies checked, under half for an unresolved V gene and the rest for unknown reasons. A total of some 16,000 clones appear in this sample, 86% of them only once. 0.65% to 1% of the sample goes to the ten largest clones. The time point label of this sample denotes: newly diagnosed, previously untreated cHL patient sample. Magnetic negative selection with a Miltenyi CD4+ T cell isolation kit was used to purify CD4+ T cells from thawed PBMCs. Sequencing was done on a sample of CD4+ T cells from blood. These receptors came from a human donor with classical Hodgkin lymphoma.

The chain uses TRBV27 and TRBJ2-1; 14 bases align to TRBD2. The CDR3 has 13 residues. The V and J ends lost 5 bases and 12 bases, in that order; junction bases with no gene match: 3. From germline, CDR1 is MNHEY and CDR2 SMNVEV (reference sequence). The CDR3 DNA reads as TGTGCCAGCAGTATAGGGACTAGCGGGAGGCAGTTCTTC. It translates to CASSIGTSGRQFF.

The CDR3 bases are TGTGCCAGCAGCTTAGCGAGGCAGCAGAATGAGCAGTTCTTC. This sequence encodes CASSLARQQNEQFF. V is TRBV7-8 and J is TRBJ2-1, with D hard to call. Trimming removed 0 bases from V and 7 bases from J, with 10 bases in between. The germline V gene has CDR1 SGHVS and CDR2 FQNEAQ. The CDR3 is made up of 14 amino acids.

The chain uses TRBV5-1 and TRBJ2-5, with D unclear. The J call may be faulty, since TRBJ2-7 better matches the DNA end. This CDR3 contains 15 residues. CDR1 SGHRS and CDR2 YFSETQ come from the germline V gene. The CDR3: CASSLRGLPPYEQYF. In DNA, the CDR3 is TGCGCCAGCAGCTTGAGAGGCCTCCCGCCCTACGAGCAGTACTTC.

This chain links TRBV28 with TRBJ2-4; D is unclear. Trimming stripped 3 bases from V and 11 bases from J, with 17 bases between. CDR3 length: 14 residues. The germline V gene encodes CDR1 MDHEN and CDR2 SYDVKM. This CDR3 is CASSFFDRTSFQYF. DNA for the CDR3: TGTGCCAGCAGTTTTTTCGACCGAACCAGCTTTCAGTACTTC. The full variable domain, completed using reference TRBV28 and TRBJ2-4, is DVKVTQSSRYLVKRTGEKVFLECVQDMDHENMFWYRQDPGLGLRLIYFSYDVKMKEKGDIPEGYSVSREKKERFSLILESASTNQTSMYLCASSFFDRTSFQYFGAGTRLSVL.

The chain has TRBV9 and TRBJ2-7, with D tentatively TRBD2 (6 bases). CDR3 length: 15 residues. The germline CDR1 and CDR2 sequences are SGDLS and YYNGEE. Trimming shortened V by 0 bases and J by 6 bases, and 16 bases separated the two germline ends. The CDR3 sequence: CASSVVTASVAEQYF. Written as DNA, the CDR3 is TGTGCCAGCAGCGTAGTCACCGCTAGCGTGGCCGAGCAGTACTTC.

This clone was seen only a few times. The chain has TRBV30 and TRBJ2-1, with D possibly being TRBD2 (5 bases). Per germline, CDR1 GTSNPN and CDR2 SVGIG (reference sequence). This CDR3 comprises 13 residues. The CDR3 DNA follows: TGTGCGCGGACTGGGGTCCACTACAATGAGCAGTTCTTC. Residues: CARTGVHYNEQFF.

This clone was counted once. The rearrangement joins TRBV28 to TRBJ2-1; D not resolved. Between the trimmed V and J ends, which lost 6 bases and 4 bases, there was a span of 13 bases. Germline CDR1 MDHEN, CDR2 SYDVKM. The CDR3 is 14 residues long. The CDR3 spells CASSSPGRYNEQFF. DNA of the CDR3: TGTGCCAGCAGCTCTCCGGGCCGATACAATGAGCAGTTCTTC.

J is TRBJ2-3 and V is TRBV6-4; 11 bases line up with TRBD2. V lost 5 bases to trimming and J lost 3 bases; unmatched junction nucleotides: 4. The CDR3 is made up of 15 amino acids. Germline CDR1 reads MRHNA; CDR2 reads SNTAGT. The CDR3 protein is CASSLLAGATDTQYF. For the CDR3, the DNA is TGTGCCAGCAGTTTACTAGCGGGAGCGACAGATACGCAGTATTTT.

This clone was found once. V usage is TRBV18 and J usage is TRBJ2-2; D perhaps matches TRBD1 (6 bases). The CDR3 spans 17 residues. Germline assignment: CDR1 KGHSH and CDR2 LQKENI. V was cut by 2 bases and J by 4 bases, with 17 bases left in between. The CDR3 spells CASSPRARGHTTGELFF. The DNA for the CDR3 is TGTGCCAGCTCACCAAGGGCCAGGGGCCATACCACCGGGGAGCTGTTTTTT.

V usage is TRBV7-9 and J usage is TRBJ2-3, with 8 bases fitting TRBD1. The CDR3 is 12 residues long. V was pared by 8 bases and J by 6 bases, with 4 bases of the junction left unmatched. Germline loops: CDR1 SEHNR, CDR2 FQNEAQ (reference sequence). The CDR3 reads CASGSGGDTQYF. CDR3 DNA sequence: TGTGCCAGCGGATCAGGGGGCGATACGCAGTATTTT.

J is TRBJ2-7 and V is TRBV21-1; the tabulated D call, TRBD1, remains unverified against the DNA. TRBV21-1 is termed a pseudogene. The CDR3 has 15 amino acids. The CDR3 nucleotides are TGTGCCAGCAAAACCATCACAGGGGGCGAATTAGAGCAGTACTTC. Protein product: CASKTITGGELEQYF.

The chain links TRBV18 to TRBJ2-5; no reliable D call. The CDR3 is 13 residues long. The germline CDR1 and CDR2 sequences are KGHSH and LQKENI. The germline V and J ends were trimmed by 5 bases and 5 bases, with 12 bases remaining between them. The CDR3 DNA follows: TGTGCCAGCTCAACCGACGGTCACGAGACCCAGTACTTC. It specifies CASSTDGHETQYF.

The CDR3 sequence: CASSSTPGRGQETQYF. The CDR3 DNA is TGTGCCAGTAGTAGCACCCCTGGCAGGGGGCAAGAGACCCAGTACTTC. The rearrangement uses TRBV19 and TRBJ2-5; 7 positions match TRBD1. Per the germline V gene, CDR1 is LNHDA and CDR2 is SQIVND (reference sequence). V shed 4 bases, J shed 2 bases, and the junction held 10 bases outside the gene matches. CDR3 size: 16 residues.

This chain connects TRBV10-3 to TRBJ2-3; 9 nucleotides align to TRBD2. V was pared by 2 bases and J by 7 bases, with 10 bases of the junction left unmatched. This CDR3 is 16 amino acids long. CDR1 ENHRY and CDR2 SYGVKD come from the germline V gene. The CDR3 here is CAISEAGAGGPYTQYF. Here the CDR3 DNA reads TGTGCCATCAGTGAGGCTGGGGCGGGAGGGCCGTATACGCAGTATTTT.

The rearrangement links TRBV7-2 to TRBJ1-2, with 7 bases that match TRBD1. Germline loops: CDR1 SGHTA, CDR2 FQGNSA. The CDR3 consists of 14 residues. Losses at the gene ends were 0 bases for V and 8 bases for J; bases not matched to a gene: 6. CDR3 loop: CASSLASQGGGYTF. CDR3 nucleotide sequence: TGTGCCAGCAGCTTAGCGAGCCAGGGGGGAGGCTACACCTTC.

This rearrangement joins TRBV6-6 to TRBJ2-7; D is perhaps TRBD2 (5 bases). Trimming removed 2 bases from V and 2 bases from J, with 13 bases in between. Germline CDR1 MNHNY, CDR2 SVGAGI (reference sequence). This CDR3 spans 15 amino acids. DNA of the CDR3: TGTGCCAGCAGTTACGGCGCGGGCCCGACCTACGAGCAGTACTTC. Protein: CASSYGAGPTYEQYF.

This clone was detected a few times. In nucleotides, the CDR3 is TGTGCCAGCAGCCCACCCGTGGACAGGAAAGAGTACTTC. Amino acid sequence: CASSPPVDRKEYF. V and J are TRBV7-9 and TRBJ2-7; 7 nucleotides match TRBD1. Germline CDR1 is SEHNR and CDR2 is FQNEAQ (reference sequence). The CDR3 is 13 residues long. The J segment lost 11 bases and the V segment lost 5 bases, leaving 12 bases of the junction unmatched.